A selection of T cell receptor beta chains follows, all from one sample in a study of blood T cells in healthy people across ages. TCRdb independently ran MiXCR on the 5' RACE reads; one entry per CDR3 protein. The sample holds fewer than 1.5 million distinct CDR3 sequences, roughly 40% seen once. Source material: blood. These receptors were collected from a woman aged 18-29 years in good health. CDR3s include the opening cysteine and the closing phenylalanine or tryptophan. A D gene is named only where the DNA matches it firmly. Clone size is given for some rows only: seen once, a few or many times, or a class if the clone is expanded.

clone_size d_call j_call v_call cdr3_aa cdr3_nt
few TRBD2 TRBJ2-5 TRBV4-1 CASSQEVAGVEQETQYF TGCGCCAGCAGCCAAGAAGTAGCGGGAGTGGAACAAGAGACCCAGTACTTC
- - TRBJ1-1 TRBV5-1 CASSLEGSRRAEAFF TGCGCCAGCAGTTTGGAGGGATCGCGGCGGGCTGAAGCTTTCTTT
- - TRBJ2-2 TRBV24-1 CATSRGPGELFF TGTGCCACCAGTCGAGGCCCCGGGGAGCTGTTTTTT
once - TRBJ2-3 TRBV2 CASNLGRNTDTQYF TGTGCCAGCAATCTGGGGAGAAACACAGATACGCAATATTTT
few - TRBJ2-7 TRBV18 CASTLGGYSYEQYF TGTGCCAGCACCCTTGGGGGCTACTCCTACGAGCAGTACTTC
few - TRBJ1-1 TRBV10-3 CAINAQGGIPEAFF TGTGCCATCAATGCTCAGGGTGGGATCCCTGAAGCTTTCTTT
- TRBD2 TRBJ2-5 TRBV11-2 CASSTRAPLAGGPSSEQYF TGTGCCAGCAGCACACGAGCCCCACTAGCGGGAGGGCCCTCGAGTGAGCAGTACTTC
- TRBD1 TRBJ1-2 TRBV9 CASSVRSGGEGYTF TGTGCCAGCAGCGTAAGGTCAGGGGGGGAAGGCTACACCTTC
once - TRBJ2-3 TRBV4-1 CASSQESQSTDTQYF TGCGCCAGCAGCCAAGAATCGCAGTCCACAGATACGCAGTATTTT
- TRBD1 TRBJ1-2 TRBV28 CASIPETGGYGYTF TGTGCCAGCATCCCGGAGACAGGGGGCTATGGCTACACCTTC
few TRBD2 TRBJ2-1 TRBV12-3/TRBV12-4 CASSPAGGWNEQFF TGTGCCAGCAGCCCAGCGGGGGGGTGGAATGAGCAGTTCTTC
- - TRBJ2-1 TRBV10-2 CASSRLEVDEQFF TGCGCCAGCAGTCGGCTGGAGGTCGATGAGCAGTTCTTC
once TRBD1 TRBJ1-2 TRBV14 CASSQAQTGLNYGYTF TGTGCCAGCAGCCAAGCCCAGACAGGGCTTAACTATGGCTACACCTTC
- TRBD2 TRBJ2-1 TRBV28 CASSPQLGLAVYNEQFF TGTGCCAGCAGTCCCCAATTGGGACTAGCGGTATACAATGAGCAGTTCTTC
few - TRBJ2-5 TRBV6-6 CASSFKLKETQYF TGTGCCAGCAGTTTTAAGTTAAAAGAGACCCAGTACTTC
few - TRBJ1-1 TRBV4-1 CASSRSRGADTEAFF TGCGCCAGCAGCCGATCACGGGGGGCTGACACTGAAGCTTTCTTT
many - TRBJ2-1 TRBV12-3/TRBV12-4 CASSWWNSPEGEQFF TGTGCCAGCAGTTGGTGGAACAGCCCCGAGGGTGAGCAGTTCTTC
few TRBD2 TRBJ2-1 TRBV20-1 CSGGGTRDYNEQFF TGCAGCGGGGGCGGGACTAGAGACTACAATGAGCAGTTCTTC
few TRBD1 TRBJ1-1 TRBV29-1 CSVAGQGTEAFF TGCAGCGTTGCCGGACAGGGCACTGAAGCTTTCTTT
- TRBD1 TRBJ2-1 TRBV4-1 CASSQRQGTYEQFF TGCGCCAGCAGCCAGCGACAGGGAACCTACGAGCAGTTCTTC
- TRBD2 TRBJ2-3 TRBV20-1 CSARSGAPGTSGRDTQYF TGCAGTGCTAGGAGTGGGGCTCCCGGGACTAGCGGGAGGGATACGCAGTATTTT
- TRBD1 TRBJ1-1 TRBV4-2 CASSQWTGNTEAFF TGTGCCAGCAGCCAATGGACAGGGAACACTGAAGCTTTCTTT
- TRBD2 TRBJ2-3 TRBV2 CASSEGLAPSTDTQYF TGTGCCAGCAGTGAAGGACTAGCGCCTAGCACAGATACGCAGTATTTT
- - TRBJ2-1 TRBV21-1 CASSKSGFWRENPYNEQFF TGTGCCAGCAGCAAAAGTGGGTTTTGGCGGGAGAACCCCTACAATGAGCAGTTCTTC
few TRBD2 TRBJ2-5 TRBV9 CASSVEGGVIAGGLKTQYF TGTGCCAGCAGCGTAGAGGGCGGTGTAATAGCGGGGGGGCTGAAGACCCAGTACTTC
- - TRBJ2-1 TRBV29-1 CSVETGQGEDNEQFF TGCAGCGTTGAAACGGGGCAAGGGGAGGACAATGAGCAGTTCTTC
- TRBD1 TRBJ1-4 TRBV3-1 CASSFGTGGLANEKLFF TGTGCCAGCAGCTTCGGGACAGGAGGGTTGGCTAATGAAAAACTGTTTTTT
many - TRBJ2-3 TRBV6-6 CASTFTDTQYF TGTGCCAGCACTTTTACAGATACGCAGTATTTT
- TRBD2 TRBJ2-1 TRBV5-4 CASSLGLAGSQHEQFF TGTGCCAGCAGCTTAGGACTAGCGGGCTCACAGCATGAGCAGTTCTTC
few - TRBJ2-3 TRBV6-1 CASLGRGSDTQYF TGTGCCAGCCTGGGAAGAGGGTCAGATACGCAGTATTTT
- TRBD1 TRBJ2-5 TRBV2 CASTDLTGNQETQYF TGTGCCAGCACCGACCTGACAGGGAACCAAGAGACCCAGTACTTC
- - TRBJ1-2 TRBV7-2 CASSQGGDGNYGYTF TGTGCCAGCAGCCAAGGGGGGGACGGCAACTATGGCTACACCTTC
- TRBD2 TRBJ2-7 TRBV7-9 CASSLVGLAGVYEQYF TGTGCCAGCAGCTTAGTCGGACTAGCGGGGGTCTACGAGCAGTACTTC
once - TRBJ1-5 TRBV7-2 CASSDLGGFSNQPQHF TGTGCCAGCAGCGACCTGGGGGGGTTTAGCAATCAGCCCCAGCATTTT
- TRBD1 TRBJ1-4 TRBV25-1 CASSEGGQHNEKLFF TGTGCCAGCAGCGAAGGGGGACAGCACAATGAAAAACTGTTTTTT
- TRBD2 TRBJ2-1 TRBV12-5 CASGLLHRLAGLNEQFF TGTGCTAGTGGTTTGCTCCATCGACTAGCGGGGCTTAATGAGCAGTTCTTC
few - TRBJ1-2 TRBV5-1 CASSVGTLGDYGYTF TGCGCCAGCAGCGTCGGGACCCTCGGGGACTATGGTTACACCTTC
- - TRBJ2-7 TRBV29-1 CSVGTGDEQYF TGCAGCGTGGGGACCGGGGACGAGCAGTACTTC
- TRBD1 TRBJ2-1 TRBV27 CASSPNYGTGNEQFF TGTGCCAGCAGTCCGAATTACGGGACAGGGAATGAGCAGTTCTTC
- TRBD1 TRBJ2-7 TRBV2 CASSEVTGGYNEQYF TGTGCCAGCAGTGAGGTGACAGGGGGCTACAATGAGCAGTACTTC
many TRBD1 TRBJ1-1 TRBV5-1 CASSPGQGGAEAFF TGCGCCAGCAGCCCGGGACAGGGTGGGGCTGAAGCTTTCTTT
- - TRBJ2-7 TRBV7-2 CASSLALGGGTYEQYF TGTGCCAGCAGCTTAGCGCTCGGAGGGGGAACCTACGAGCAGTACTTC
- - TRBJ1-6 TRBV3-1 CASSQEPVSPLHF TGTGCCAGCAGCCAAGAACCTGTTTCACCCCTCCACTTT
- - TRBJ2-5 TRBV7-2 CASSFTQAQYF TGTGCCAGCAGCTTCACACAGGCCCAGTACTTC
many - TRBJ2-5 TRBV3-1 CASGGEETQYF TGTGCCAGCGGAGGGGAAGAGACCCAGTACTTC
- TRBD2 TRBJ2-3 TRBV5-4 CASSSWTSGGAREDTQYF TGTGCCAGCAGCTCTTGGACTAGCGGGGGGGCTCGGGAAGATACGCAGTATTTT
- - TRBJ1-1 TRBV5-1 CASSSGRPTEAFF TGCGCCAGCAGCTCTGGACGGCCAACTGAAGCTTTCTTT